This T cell receptor beta chain was observed in a study of glioma-infiltrating T cells. Overall study findings and caveats: Non-neoplastic patients had below-expected tissue-blood divergence, while all gliomas exceeded expectation. CDR3 overlap between tissue and blood was very small.

The germline V and J ends were trimmed by 3 bases and 1 base, with 9 bases remaining between them. This CDR3 is built from 14 residues. Germline values: CDR1 MNHEY, CDR2 SMNVEV (reference sequence). Amplification of TCR alpha and beta CDR3 regions from RNA used iRepertoire nested multiplex PCR. One-step reverse transcription and amplification started from approximately 100-400 ng of tissue mRNA or PBMC total RNA. TCRdb re-called the multiplex PCR reads with MiXCR, one entry per CDR3 protein. This table has about 190,000 distinct CDR3 sequences, about 32% appearing once. This clonotype was seen at least ten times. The antigen is undetermined.

The chain links TRBV27 to TRBJ1-1; D ambiguous. This TCR was sampled from a human donor with low-grade glioma or glioblastoma, undergoing nonglioma brain surgery, or in good health (not recorded which). The sequenced sample consisted of glioma tissue, nonneoplastic brain tissue, or PBMCs (not recorded which). The CDR3 here is CASSFREGNTEAFF. The CDR3 nucleotides read TGTGCCAGCAGTTTTAGGGAGGGGAACACTGAAGCTTTCTTT.